Listed below are T cell receptor beta chains from one sample, sequenced in a study of identical twins. MiXCR was run by TCRdb on the 5' RACE reads, yielding one entry per CDR3 protein. The top ten clones hold around 3% of a sample with approximately 260,000 distinct CDR3 sequences, around 8.3% of them seen once. Another study also made use of these data, one on yellow fever vaccine responses in identical twins.

Sequencing was carried out using CD8+ T cells sorted from blood. All receptors come from a woman under 30 in good health. Both conserved end residues are part of each CDR3. A D gene is named only where the DNA matches it firmly. Rows give clone size only sometimes, using once, few, many, or a class for an expanded clone.

clone_size: many; v_call: TRBV29-1; j_call: TRBJ2-3; d_call: NA; cdr3_aa: CSVEDLADTQYF; cdr3_nt: TGCAGCGTTGAAGACCTAGCGGATACGCAGTATTTT
clone_size: NA; v_call: TRBV15; j_call: TRBJ2-3; d_call: NA; cdr3_aa: CATSEGSPDTQYF; cdr3_nt: TGTGCCACCAGCGAGGGGAGTCCAGATACGCAGTATTTT
clone_size: NA; v_call: TRBV20-1; j_call: TRBJ2-5; d_call: NA; cdr3_aa: CSARGPQGETQYF; cdr3_nt: TGCAGTGCTAGAGGACCACAGGGTGAGACCCAGTACTTC
clone_size: few; v_call: TRBV27; j_call: TRBJ1-2; d_call: TRBD1; cdr3_aa: CASSDRGDDYGYTF; cdr3_nt: TGTGCCAGCAGCGACAGGGGAGACGACTATGGCTACACCTTC
clone_size: many; v_call: TRBV12-3/TRBV12-4; j_call: TRBJ2-7; d_call: NA; cdr3_aa: CASSNGDMVSYEQYF; cdr3_nt: TGTGCCAGCTCCAATGGGGACATGGTGAGCTACGAGCAGTACTTC
clone_size: few; v_call: TRBV10-3; j_call: TRBJ1-1; d_call: TRBD1; cdr3_aa: CAISESITGGFHEAFF; cdr3_nt: TGTGCCATCAGTGAGAGCATTACAGGGGGTTTCCATGAAGCTTTCTTT
clone_size: few; v_call: TRBV27; j_call: TRBJ2-3; d_call: NA; cdr3_aa: CASSLSASYDTQYF; cdr3_nt: TGTGCCAGCAGTTTATCTGCTAGTTATGATACGCAGTATTTT
clone_size: NA; v_call: TRBV23-1; j_call: TRBJ2-7; d_call: TRBD1; cdr3_aa: CASRRMKRDRERAYEQYF; cdr3_nt: TGCGCCAGCAGACGAATGAAAAGGGACAGGGAAAGGGCCTACGAGCAGTACTTC
clone_size: NA; v_call: TRBV24-1; j_call: TRBJ2-2; d_call: TRBD2; cdr3_aa: CATSGGLADLSNTGELFF; cdr3_nt: TGTGCCACCAGTGGGGGACTAGCGGACCTATCGAACACCGGGGAGCTGTTTTTT
clone_size: few; v_call: TRBV15; j_call: TRBJ2-7; d_call: TRBD1; cdr3_aa: CATSREPGQGGEQYF; cdr3_nt: TGTGCCACCAGCAGAGAACCGGGACAGGGGGGCGAGCAGTACTTC
clone_size: few; v_call: TRBV29-1; j_call: TRBJ1-1; d_call: NA; cdr3_aa: CSVDSALEVFF; cdr3_nt: TGCAGCGTTGACAGTGCCCTTGAAGTTTTCTTT
clone_size: NA; v_call: TRBV10-1; j_call: TRBJ2-7; d_call: TRBD1; cdr3_aa: CASSGTGIEQYF; cdr3_nt: TGCGCCAGCAGCGGGACAGGGATTGAGCAGTACTTC
clone_size: many; v_call: TRBV12-3/TRBV12-4; j_call: TRBJ2-1; d_call: NA; cdr3_aa: CASSSGGPGNEQFF; cdr3_nt: TGTGCCAGCAGTTCCGGAGGGCCGGGAAATGAGCAGTTCTTC
clone_size: many; v_call: TRBV4-3; j_call: TRBJ2-3; d_call: TRBD2; cdr3_aa: CASSQERLAGGTDTQYF; cdr3_nt: TGCGCCAGCAGCCAAGAACGGCTAGCGGGAGGGACAGATACGCAGTATTTT
clone_size: NA; v_call: TRBV28; j_call: TRBJ1-2; d_call: TRBD1; cdr3_aa: CASRSRTGGGPNYGYTF; cdr3_nt: TGTGCCAGCAGGTCCCGGACAGGGGGAGGGCCTAACTATGGCTACACCTTC
clone_size: NA; v_call: TRBV20-1; j_call: TRBJ2-1; d_call: NA; cdr3_aa: CSVTERAFYNEQFF; cdr3_nt: TGCAGTGTCACAGAGCGCGCCTTTTACAATGAGCAGTTCTTC
clone_size: NA; v_call: TRBV5-4; j_call: TRBJ2-1; d_call: NA; cdr3_aa: CASSLSPGDSYNEQFF; cdr3_nt: TGTGCCAGCAGCTTGTCACCCGGGGACTCCTACAATGAGCAGTTCTTC
clone_size: NA; v_call: TRBV6-2/TRBV6-3; j_call: TRBJ2-3; d_call: NA; cdr3_aa: CASSPDDTDTQYF; cdr3_nt: TGTGCCAGCAGCCCGGACGACACAGATACGCAGTATTTT